The table lists the clone carrying this T cell receptor beta chain with many counts. Antigen specificity is unknown. These data are taken from a study of T cells after yellow fever vaccination. As for the study in general: Each low-cell-number fraction was prepared by means of SMART-Seq v4 Ultra Low Input. Study outcomes and limitations: Peaking on day 5 versus 15, the secondary response was faster but weaker.

TCR cDNA, made by 5'RACE template switching, carried an added universal primer site and UMIs. TCRdb re-derived calls from the 5' RACE reads in MiXCR, one entry per CDR3 protein. The top ten hold over 40% of the sample, which has some 29,000 distinct CDR3 sequences, less than 5.5% seen once. Sequences were derived from CD8+ T cells sorted from PBMCs, sampled 10 days after the yellow fever booster vaccination. The TCR originated in a man in his thirties or forties who received the YFV17D yellow fever vaccine.

The CDR3 loop reads CASSQAAGGTNQPQHF. The CDR3 nucleotides are TGCGCCAGCAGCCAAGCGGCAGGGGGTACCAATCAGCCCCAGCATTTT. The chain carries TRBV4-3 and TRBJ1-5, with 7 positions matching TRBD1. Germline V gives CDR1 LGHNA, CDR2 YSLEER. V lost 1 base and J lost 3; bases outside the gene matches: 6. The CDR3 totals 16 residues.